This TCR beta chain was documented in a study of T cells in Graves' hyperthyroidism and ophthalmopathy. RNA transcripts yielded amplified TCR beta CDR3 regions. The HTBI set primed first-round TCR CDR3 RT-PCR. MiXCR, run by TCRdb on the multiplex PCR reads, gives a single entry per CDR3 protein. This sample has over 400,000 distinct CDR3 sequences; about 20% occur once, and the top ten carry about 53%. The V gene end was trimmed by 5 bases and the J gene end by 0 bases; junction bases not matched to a gene: 3. This CDR3 is built from 16 residues. The germline CDR1 and CDR2 sequences are SGHTA and FQGTGA.

The clonotype originates from a woman in her 70s with Graves' ophthalmopathy. This chain links TRBV7-3 with TRBJ2-2; TRBD2 matches 10 bases. The sample consisted of blood. This CDR3 reads CASSPGLAANTGELFF. In DNA form, the CDR3 reads TGTGCCAGCAGCCCCGGACTAGCGGCGAACACCGGGGAGCTGTTTTTT.